This T cell receptor (beta chain) was observed in a study of T cell changes during pregnancy in multiple sclerosis. Sequencing was performed with immunoSEQ multiplex PCR; in TCRdb, only in-frame clones are kept and a portion is missing. The table records under 95,000 clones, 75% to 95% of them present only once. Germline lookup yields CDR1 SNHLY and CDR2 FYNNEI. This CDR3 comprises 14 residues. J gave up 1 base and V 6 bases, and 2 bases lay outside the gene matches. This sample comprised CD4+ T cells from peripheral blood mononuclear cells, obtained before pregnancy. This TCR was sampled from a female donor with multiple sclerosis, enrolled in a pregnancy study. V and J are TRBV2 and TRBJ1-5; 8 nucleotides match TRBD1. The CDR3 DNA is TGTGCCAGCAGGAGACAGGGGAGCAATCAGCCCCAGCATTTT. Amino acids: CASRRQGSNQPQHF.